This T cell receptor beta chain was captured by sequencing in a study of shared clonotypes between healthy human individuals. Study outcomes and limitations: Naive subsets usually exceeded memory subsets in estimated richness. Represented diversity (both genetic and exposure-history) was limited by the small number of donors.

The table came from immunoSEQ multiplex PCR; TCRdb's copy has only in-frame clones and leaves some out. In the table there are approximately 400,000 clones, about 96% of which are singletons. With regard to this clone: Its antigen is not identified.

Germline V CDR1 and CDR2: SEHNR, FQNEAQ (reference sequence). J was trimmed by 1 base and V by 5 bases; bases with no gene match: 10. The CDR3 contains 16 residues. Material: memory CD8+ T cells sorted from blood. Subset in this sample: CD45RO+ cells pooled with CCR7-negative TemRA cells. The source is a man under 40 in good health. The chain is built from TRBV7-9 and TRBJ2-7; 8 positions agree with TRBD1. DNA of the CDR3: TGTGCCAGCAGCCCCCAGCCCGGGACAGGTTCCTACGAGCAGTACTTC. It yields the protein CASSPQPGTGSYEQYF.